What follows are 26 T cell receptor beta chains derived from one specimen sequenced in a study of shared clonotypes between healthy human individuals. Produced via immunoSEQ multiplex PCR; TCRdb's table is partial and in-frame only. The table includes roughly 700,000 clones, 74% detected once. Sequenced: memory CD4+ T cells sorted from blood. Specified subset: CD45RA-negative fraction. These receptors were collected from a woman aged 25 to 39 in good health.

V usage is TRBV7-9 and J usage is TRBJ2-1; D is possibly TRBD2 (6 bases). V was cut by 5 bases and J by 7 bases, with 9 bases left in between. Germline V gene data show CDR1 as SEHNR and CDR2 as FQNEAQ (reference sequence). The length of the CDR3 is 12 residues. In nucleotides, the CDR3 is TGTGCCAGCAGCCCGGGAGTTAATGAGCAGTTCTTC. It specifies CASSPGVNEQFF. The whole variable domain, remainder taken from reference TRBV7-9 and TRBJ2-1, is DTGVSQNPRHKITKRGQNVTFRCDPISEHNRLYWYRQTLGQGPEFLTYFQNEAQLEKSRLLSDRFSAERPKGSFSTLEIQRTEQGDSAMYLCASSPGVNEQFFGPGTRLTVL.

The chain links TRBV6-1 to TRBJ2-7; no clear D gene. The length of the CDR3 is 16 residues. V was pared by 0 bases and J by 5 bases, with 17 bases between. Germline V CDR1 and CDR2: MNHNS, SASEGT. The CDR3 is CASSEAYRSLSNEQYF. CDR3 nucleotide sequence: TGTGCCAGCAGTGAAGCCTACCGGAGCCTCTCGAACGAGCAGTACTTC.

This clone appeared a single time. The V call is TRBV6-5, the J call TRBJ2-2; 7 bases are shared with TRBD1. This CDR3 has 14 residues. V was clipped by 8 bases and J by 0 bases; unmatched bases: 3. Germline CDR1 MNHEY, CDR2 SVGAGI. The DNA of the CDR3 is TGTGCCAGCGTCGGGACAGCGAACACCGGGGAGCTGTTTTTT. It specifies CASVGTANTGELFF.

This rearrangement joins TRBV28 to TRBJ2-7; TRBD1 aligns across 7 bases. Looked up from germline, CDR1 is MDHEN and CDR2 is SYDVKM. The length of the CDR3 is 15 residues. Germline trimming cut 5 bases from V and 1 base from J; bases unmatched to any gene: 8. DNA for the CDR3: TGTGCCAGCAGTGCCTGGGGGACAGAGTCCTACGAGCAGTACTTC. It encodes CASSAWGTESYEQYF.

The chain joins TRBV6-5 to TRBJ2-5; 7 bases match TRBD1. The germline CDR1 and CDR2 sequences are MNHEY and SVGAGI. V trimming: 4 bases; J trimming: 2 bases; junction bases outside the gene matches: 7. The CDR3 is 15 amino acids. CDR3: CASSSWTGQQETQYF. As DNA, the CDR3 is TGTGCCAGCAGTTCCTGGACGGGACAGCAAGAGACCCAGTACTTC.

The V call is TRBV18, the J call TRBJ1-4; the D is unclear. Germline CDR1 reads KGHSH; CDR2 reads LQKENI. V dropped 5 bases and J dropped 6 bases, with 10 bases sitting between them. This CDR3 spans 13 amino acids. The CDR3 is CASSTDGYEKLFF. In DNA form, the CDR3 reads TGTGCCAGCTCAACGGATGGATATGAAAAACTGTTTTTT.

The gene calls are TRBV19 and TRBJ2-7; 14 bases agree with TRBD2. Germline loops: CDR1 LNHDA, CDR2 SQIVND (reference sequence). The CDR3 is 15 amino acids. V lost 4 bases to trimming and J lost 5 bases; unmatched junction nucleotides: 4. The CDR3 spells CASSRGTSGSHEQYF. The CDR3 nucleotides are TGTGCCAGTAGTAGGGGGACTAGCGGGAGCCACGAGCAGTACTTC.

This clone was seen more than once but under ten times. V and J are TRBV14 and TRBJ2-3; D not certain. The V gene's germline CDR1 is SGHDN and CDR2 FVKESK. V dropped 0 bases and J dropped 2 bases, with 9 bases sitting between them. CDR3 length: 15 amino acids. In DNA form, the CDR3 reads TGTGCCAGCAGCCAAGATAGGTTCCCCACAGATACGCAGTATTTT. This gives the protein CASSQDRFPTDTQYF. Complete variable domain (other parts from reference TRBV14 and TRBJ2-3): EAGVTQFPSHSVIEKGQTVTLRCDPISGHDNLYWYRRVMGKEIKFLLHFVKESKQDESGMPNNRFLAERTGGTYSTLKVQPAELEDSGVYFCASSQDRFPTDTQYFGPGTRLTVL.

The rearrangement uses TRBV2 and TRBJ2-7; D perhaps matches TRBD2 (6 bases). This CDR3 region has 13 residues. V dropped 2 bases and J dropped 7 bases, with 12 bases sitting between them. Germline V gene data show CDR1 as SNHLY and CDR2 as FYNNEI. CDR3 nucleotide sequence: TGTGCCAGCAGTGAAAAGGCAGGGAGGGAGCAGTACTTC. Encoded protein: CASSEKAGREQYF.

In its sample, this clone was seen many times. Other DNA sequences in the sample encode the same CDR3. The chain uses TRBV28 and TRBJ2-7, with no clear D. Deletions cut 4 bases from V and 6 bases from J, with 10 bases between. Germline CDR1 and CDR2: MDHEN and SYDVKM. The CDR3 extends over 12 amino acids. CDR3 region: CASSSPWGEQYF. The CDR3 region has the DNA TGTGCCAGCAGTTCCCCGTGGGGCGAGCAGTACTTC.

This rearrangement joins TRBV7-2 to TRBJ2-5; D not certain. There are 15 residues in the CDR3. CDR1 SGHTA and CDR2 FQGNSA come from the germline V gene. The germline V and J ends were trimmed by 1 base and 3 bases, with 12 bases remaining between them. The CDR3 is CASSLVANLEETQYF. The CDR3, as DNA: TGTGCCAGCAGCTTAGTCGCGAACCTAGAAGAGACCCAGTACTTC.

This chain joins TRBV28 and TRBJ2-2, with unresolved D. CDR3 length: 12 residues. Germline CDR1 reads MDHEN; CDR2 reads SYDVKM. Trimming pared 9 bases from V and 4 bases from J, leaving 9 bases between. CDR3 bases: TGTGCCAGTATTAAGTCCACCGGGGAGCTGTTTTTT. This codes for CASIKSTGELFF.

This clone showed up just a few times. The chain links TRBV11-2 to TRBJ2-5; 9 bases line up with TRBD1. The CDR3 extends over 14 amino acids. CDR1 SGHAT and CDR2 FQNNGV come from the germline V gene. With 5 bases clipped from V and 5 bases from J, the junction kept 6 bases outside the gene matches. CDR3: CASSPGQGGETQYF. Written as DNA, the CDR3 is TGTGCCAGCAGCCCGGGACAGGGCGGGGAGACCCAGTACTTC.

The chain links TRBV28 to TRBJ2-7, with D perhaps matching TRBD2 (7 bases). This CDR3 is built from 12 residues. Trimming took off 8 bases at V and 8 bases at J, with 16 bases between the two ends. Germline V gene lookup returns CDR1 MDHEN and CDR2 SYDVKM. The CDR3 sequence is CASSGGREKQYF. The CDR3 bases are TGTGCCAGCTCCGGGGGGCGGGAGAAGCAGTACTTC.

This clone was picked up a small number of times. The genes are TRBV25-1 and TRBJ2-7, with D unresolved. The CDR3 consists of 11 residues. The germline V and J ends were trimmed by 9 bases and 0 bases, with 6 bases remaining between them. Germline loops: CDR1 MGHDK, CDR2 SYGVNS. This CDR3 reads CASQRSYEQYF. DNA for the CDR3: TGTGCCAGTCAACGCTCCTACGAGCAGTACTTC.

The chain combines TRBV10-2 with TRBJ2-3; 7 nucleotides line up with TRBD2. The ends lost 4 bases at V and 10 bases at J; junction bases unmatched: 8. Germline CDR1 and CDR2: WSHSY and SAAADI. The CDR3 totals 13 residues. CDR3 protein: CASSAGRERSQYF. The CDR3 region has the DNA TGCGCCAGCAGTGCAGGGCGGGAGAGGTCGCAGTATTTT.

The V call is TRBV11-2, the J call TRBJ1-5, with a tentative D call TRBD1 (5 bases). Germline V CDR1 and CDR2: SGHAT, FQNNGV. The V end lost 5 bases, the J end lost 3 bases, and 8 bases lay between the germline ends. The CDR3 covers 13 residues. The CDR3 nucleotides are TGTGCCAGCAGCCCAGGGAACAATCAGCCCCAGCATTTT. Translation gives CASSPGNNQPQHF.

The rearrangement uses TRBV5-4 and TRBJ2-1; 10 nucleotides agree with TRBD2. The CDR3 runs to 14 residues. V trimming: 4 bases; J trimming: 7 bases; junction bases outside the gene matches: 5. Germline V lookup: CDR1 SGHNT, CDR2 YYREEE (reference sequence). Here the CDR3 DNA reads TGTGCCAGCAGCATGATTAGCGGGAGGAATGAGCAGTTCTTC. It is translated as CASSMISGRNEQFF.

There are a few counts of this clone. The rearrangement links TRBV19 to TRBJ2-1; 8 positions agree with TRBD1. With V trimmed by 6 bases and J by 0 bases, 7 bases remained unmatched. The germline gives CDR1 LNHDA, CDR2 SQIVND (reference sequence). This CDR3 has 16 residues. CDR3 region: CASRAGGEGSYNEQFF. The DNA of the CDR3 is TGTGCCAGTAGGGCAGGGGGCGAGGGCTCCTACAATGAGCAGTTCTTC.

CDR3 sequence: CASSRTGTSTDTQYF. The DNA of the CDR3 is TGTGCCAGCAGCCGGACAGGGACTAGCACAGATACGCAGTATTTT. J is TRBJ2-3 and V is TRBV5-5, with 8 bases that match TRBD1. Germline assignment: CDR1 SGHKS and CDR2 YYEKEE (reference sequence). V was pared by 4 bases and J by 0 bases, with 4 bases of the junction left unmatched. The CDR3 has 15 residues.

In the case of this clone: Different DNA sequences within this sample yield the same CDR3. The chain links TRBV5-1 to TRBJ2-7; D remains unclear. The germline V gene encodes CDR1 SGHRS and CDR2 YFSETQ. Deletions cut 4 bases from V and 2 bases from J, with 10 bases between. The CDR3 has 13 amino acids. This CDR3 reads CASSPDRAYEQYF. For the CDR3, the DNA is TGCGCCAGCAGCCCGGACCGAGCCTACGAGCAGTACTTC.

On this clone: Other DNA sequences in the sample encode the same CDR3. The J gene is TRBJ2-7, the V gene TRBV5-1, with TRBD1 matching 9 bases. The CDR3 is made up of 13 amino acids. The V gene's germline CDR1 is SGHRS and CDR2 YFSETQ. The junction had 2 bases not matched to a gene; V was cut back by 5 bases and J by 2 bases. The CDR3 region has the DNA TGCGCCAGCAGAAGGACAGGGGCCTACGAGCAGTACTTC. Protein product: CASRRTGAYEQYF.

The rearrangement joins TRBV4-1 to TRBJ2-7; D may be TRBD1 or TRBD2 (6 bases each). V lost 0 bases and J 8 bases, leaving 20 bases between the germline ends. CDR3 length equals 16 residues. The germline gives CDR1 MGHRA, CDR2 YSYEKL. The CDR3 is CASSQEGGGARAQQYF. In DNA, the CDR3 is TGCGCCAGCAGCCAAGAGGGGGGCGGGGCCCGGGCTCAGCAGTACTTC.

The CDR3 loop reads CASSQTLALYF. CDR3 nucleotides: TGTGCCAGCTCTCAGACACTTGCCCTATATTTT. This chain joins TRBV7-9 and TRBJ1-3; D is unclear. The CDR3 sequence is 11 residues long. V dropped 8 bases and J dropped 14 bases, with 16 bases sitting between them. Germline lookup yields CDR1 SEHNR and CDR2 FQNEAQ (reference sequence).

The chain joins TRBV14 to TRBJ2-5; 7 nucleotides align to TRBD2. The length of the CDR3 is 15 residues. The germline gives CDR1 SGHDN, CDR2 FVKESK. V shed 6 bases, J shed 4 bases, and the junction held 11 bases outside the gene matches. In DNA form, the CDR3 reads TGTGCCAGCAGTTCTAAGCGGGGCCTGGGAGAGACCCAGTACTTC. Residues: CASSSKRGLGETQYF.

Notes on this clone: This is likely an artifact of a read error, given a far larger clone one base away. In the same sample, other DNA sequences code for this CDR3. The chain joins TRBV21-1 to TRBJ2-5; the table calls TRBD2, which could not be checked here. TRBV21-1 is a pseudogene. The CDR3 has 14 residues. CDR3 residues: CASSTLARRETQYF. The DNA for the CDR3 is TGTGCCAGCAGCACACTAGCTCGGCGAGAGACTCAGTACTTC.